The text below deals with one T cell receptor beta chain. The data were taken from a study of CD8+ T cells in alopecia areata. V lost 3 bases, J lost 5 bases, and 10 bases lay in between. From germline, CDR1 is KGHSH and CDR2 LQKENI. CDR3 length equals 13 residues. cDNA reverse transcribed from extracted RNA served as the sequencing template. Sequencing used immunoSEQ multiplex PCR; TCRdb keeps in-frame clones, though not all of them. Here the sample spans around 29,000 clones, approximately 56% being singletons. V gene TRBV18 combines with J gene TRBJ2-5; D is ambiguous. Input material: NKG2D-high CD8+ T cells sorted from blood. This receptor was taken from a human donor with alopecia areata. This CDR3 is CASSPSPWETQYF. The CDR3 region has the DNA TGTGCCAGCTCACCCAGTCCATGGGAGACCCAGTACTTC.